What follows are 7 T cell receptor beta chains derived from one specimen sequenced in a study of cytomegalovirus exposure and HLA in healthy donors. Primers included in the PCR were 60 Vbeta and 13 Jbeta primers. The method was immunoSEQ multiplex PCR; TCRdb's version includes in-frame clones alone and lacks a portion of them. This sample has roughly 110,000 clones, with about four fifths found just once. The specimen sequenced was PBMCs. The origin of the receptors is a man aged 25-40 years in good health and CMV-seropositive.

The chain joins TRBV5-6 to TRBJ1-2; perhaps TRBD1 as D (6 bases). Germline V lookup: CDR1 SGHDT, CDR2 YYEEEE. V lost 0 bases and J 2 bases, leaving 17 bases between the germline ends. The CDR3 covers 17 residues. The CDR3 here is CASSLGSFTGLNYGYTF. CDR3 sequence (DNA): TGTGCCAGCAGCTTGGGATCATTTACAGGGTTAAACTATGGCTACACCTTC.

This clone was observed once. V gene TRBV5-1 combines with J gene TRBJ2-5; a possible D gene is TRBD1 (6 bases). Germline CDR1 reads SGHRS; CDR2 reads YFSETQ. This CDR3 is built from 14 residues. V was cut by 0 bases and J by 11 bases, with 17 bases left in between. The CDR3: CASSLGTLQGRQYF. The CDR3 coding sequence is TGCGCCAGCAGCTTGGGAACCCTACAGGGTAGGCAGTACTTC.

J is TRBJ2-7 and V is TRBV5-1; no firm D call. The germline gives CDR1 SGHRS, CDR2 YFSETQ. The V and J ends lost 4 bases and 6 bases respectively, with 20 bases between them. The CDR3 contains 15 residues. DNA of the CDR3: TGCGCCAGCAGCCAACCGAGTGGAACCCTAGGCGAGCAGTACTTC. Translation: CASSQPSGTLGEQYF.

The chain couples TRBV25-1 to TRBJ1-6; D possibly corresponds to TRBD1 (5 bases). CDR1 and CDR2 (germline): MGHDK, SYGVNS. This CDR3 contains 16 residues. The V gene lost 6 bases and the J gene lost 7 bases, with 19 bases spanning the gap. In nucleotides, the CDR3 is TGTGCCAGCAGGGGCGGGGGTTTTTCGAGGAATTCACCCCTCCACTTT. Translated: CASRGGGFSRNSPLHF.

A few counts support this clone. The V gene is TRBV21-1, the J gene TRBJ1-5; the table's D call TRBD1 went unverified against the DNA. TRBV21-1 is a known pseudogene. This CDR3 comprises 16 residues. CDR3 nucleotides: TGTGCCAGCAGTGGACTCGGGACAGGGTTTACTCAGCCCCAGCATTTT. It is translated as CASSGLGTGFTQPQHF.

This clone was picked up one time. The chain recombines TRBV7-8 with TRBJ1-1, with D tentatively TRBD1 (6 bases). The CDR3 is 14 amino acids. Germline CDR1 and CDR2: SGHVS and FQNEAQ. Trimming removed 3 bases at V and 3 bases at J, with 11 bases between. The CDR3 DNA sequence: TGTGCCAGCAGCTTCCGGGACACAGACACTGAAGCTTTCTTT. This encodes CASSFRDTDTEAFF. Full variable domain (rest looked up from reference TRBV7-8 and TRBJ1-1): GAGVSQSPRYKVAKRGQDVALRCDPISGHVSLFWYQQALGQGPEFLTYFQNEAQLDKSGLPSDRFFAERPEGSVSTLKIQRTQQEDSAVYLCASSFRDTDTEAFFGQGTRLTVV.

The rearrangement uses TRBV19 and TRBJ1-5; 8 positions match TRBD1. V trimming: 3 bases; J trimming: 2 bases; junction bases outside the gene matches: 9. Germline V CDR1 and CDR2: LNHDA, SQIVND (reference sequence). CDR3 size: 17 residues. The CDR3 loop is CASSIILSTGGNQPQHF. The CDR3 region has the DNA TGTGCCAGTAGTATCATCCTATCGACAGGGGGCAATCAGCCCCAGCATTTT.